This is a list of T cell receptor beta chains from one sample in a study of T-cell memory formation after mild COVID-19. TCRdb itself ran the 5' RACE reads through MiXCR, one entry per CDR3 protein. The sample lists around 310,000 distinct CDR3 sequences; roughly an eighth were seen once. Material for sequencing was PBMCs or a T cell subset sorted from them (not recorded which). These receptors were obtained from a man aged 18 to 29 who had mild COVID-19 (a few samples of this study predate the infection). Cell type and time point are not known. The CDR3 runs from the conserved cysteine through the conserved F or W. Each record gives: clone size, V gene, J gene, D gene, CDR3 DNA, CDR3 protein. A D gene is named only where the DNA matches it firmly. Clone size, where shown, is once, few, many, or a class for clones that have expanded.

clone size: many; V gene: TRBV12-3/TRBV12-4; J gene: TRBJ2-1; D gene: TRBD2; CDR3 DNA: TGTGCCAGCACCCTCCTGGGGGCGGGGGGGCAGTTCTTC; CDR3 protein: CASTLLGAGGQFF
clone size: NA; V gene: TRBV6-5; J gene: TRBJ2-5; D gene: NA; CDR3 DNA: TGTGCCAGCAGTTACCCGGCAGGAGAGACCCAGTACTTC; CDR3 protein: CASSYPAGETQYF
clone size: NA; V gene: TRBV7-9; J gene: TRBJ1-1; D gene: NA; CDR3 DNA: TGTGCCAGCAGCTTAGGATGGGGGGATAGTACTGAAGCTTTCTTT; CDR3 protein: CASSLGWGDSTEAFF
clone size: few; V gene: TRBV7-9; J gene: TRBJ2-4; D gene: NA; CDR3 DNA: TGTGCCAGCAGCTTACCGGGGGCCAAAAACATTCAGTACTTC; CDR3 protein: CASSLPGAKNIQYF
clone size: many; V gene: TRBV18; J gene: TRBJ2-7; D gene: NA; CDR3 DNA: TGTGCCAGCTCACCCGGGGGGCACTCCTACGAGCAGTACTTC; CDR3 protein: CASSPGGHSYEQYF
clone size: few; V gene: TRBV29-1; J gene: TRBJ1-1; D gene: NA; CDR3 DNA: TGCAGCGTTGATCCCTCGAGAGGCATGAACACTGAAGCTTTCTTT; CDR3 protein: CSVDPSRGMNTEAFF
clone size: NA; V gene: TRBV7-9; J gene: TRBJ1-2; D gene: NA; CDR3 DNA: TGTGCCAGCAGCTCCTCCTCATTCCTCTGGGGCTACACCTTC; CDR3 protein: CASSSSSFLWGYTF
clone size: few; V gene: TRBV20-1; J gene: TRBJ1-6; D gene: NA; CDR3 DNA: TGCAGTGCTAGAGACCTCTCACCCCTCCACTTT; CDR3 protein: CSARDLSPLHF
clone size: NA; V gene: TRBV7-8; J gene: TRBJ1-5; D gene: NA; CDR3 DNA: TGTGCCAGCAGCTCAGGGGCTGGGCCCCAGCATTTT; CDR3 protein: CASSSGAGPQHF
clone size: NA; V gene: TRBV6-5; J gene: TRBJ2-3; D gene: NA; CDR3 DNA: TGTGCCAGCAGTTACTCGGACGGGCGAGATACGCAGTATTTT; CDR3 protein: CASSYSDGRDTQYF
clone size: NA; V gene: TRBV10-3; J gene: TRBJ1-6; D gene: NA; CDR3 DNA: TGTGCCATCGAATCGGGGCTCGGGAATTCACCCCTCCACTTT; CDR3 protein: CAIESGLGNSPLHF
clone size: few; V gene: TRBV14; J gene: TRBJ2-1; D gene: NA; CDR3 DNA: TGTGCCAGCAGCCAAGCGGGCCTCCCCAATGAGCAGTTCTTC; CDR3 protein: CASSQAGLPNEQFF
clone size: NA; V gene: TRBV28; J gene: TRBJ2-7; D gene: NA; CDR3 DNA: TGTGCCAGCAATGAGCGGGTGGGGACAGCGGCCTACGAGCAGTACTTC; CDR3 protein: CASNERVGTAAYEQYF
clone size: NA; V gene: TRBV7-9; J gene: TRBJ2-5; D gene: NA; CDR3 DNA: TGTGCCAGCAGCTTATTCACTCCGGAGACCCAGTACTTC; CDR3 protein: CASSLFTPETQYF
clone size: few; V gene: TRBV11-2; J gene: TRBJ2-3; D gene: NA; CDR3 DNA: TGTGCCAGCAGGGATTACACAGATACGCAGTATTTT; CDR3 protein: CASRDYTDTQYF
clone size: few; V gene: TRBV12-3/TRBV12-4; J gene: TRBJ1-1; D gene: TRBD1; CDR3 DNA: TGTGCCAGCAGCGCCGGACAGGGAGGACCCACTGAAGCTTTCTTT; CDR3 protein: CASSAGQGGPTEAFF
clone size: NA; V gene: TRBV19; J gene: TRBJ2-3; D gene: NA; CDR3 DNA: TGTGCCAGTAGTGGACGCCCTTCAGATACGCAGTATTTT; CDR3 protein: CASSGRPSDTQYF
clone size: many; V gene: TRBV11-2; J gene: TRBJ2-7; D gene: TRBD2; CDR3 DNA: TGTGCCAGCGGGCGGGGGGACTCCTACGAGCAGTACTTC; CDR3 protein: CASGRGDSYEQYF
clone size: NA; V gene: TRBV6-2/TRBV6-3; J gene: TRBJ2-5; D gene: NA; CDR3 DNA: TGTGCCAGCAGACGACGGGGTCTAGAGACCCAGTACTTC; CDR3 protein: CASRRRGLETQYF
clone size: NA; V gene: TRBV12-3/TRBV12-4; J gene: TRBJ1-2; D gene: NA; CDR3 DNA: TGTGCCAGCAGTCCCACGGGGGACATAGCTAACTATGGCTACACCTTC; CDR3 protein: CASSPTGDIANYGYTF
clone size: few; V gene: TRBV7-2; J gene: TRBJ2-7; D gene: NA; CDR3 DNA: TGTGCCAGCAGCTCCCCAGGAGGCTACGAGCAGTACTTC; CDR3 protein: CASSSPGGYEQYF
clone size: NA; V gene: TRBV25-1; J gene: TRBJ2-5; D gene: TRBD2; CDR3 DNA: TGTGCCAGCAGCGTGACTAGCGGGGGTGTTAGGGAGACCCAGTACTTC; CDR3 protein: CASSVTSGGVRETQYF
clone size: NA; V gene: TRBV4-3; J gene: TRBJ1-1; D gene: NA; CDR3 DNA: TGCGCCAGCAGCCAAGACGGGTCGAACACTGAAGCTTTCTTT; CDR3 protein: CASSQDGSNTEAFF
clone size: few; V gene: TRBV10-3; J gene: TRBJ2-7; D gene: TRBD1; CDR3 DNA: TGTGCCATCAGTGGAATCGTGACAGGGGGCGACGAGCAGTACTTC; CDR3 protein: CAISGIVTGGDEQYF
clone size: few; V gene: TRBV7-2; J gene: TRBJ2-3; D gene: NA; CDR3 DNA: TGTGCCAGCACCCCGGGCGGCACAGATACGCAGTATTTT; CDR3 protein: CASTPGGTDTQYF
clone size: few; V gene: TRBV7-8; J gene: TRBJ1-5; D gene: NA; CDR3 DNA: TGTGCCAGCAGCTTAGGCCCAGGGTACAATCAGCCCCAGCATTTT; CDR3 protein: CASSLGPGYNQPQHF
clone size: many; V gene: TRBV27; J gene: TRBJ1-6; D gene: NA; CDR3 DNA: TGTGCCAGCAGTCAGGGTGGGGTTACGCCCCTCCACTTT; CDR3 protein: CASSQGGVTPLHF
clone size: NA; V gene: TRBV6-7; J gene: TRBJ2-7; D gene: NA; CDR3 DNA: TGTGCCAGCAGGTGCTGGCCCTACGAGCAGTACTTC; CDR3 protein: CASRCWPYEQYF
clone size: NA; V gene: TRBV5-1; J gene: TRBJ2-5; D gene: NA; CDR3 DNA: TGCGCCAGCACCGGGACAAGGGGAGGAGAGACCCAGTACTTC; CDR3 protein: CASTGTRGGETQYF
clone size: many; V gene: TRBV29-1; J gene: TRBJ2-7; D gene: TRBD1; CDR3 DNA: TGCAGCGCGTCCGGGACAGGAATCTACGAGCAGTACTTC; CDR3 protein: CSASGTGIYEQYF
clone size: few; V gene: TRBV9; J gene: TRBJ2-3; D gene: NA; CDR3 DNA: TGTGCCAGCAGCGTAGTAGTGGGGGCAGATACGCAGTATTTT; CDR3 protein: CASSVVVGADTQYF
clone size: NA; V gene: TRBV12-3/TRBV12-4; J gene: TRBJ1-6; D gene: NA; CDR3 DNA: TGTGCCAGCTCCCCTGCCGGACTAAATTCACCCCTCCACTTT; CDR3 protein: CASSPAGLNSPLHF
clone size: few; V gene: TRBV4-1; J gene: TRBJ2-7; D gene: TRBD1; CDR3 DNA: TGCGCCAGCAGCCCGTTCGACAGGGCTGTGCAGTACTTC; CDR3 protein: CASSPFDRAVQYF
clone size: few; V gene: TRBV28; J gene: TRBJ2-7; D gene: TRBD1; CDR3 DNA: TGTGCCAGTAATACAGGGGGCTCCTACGAGCAGTACTTC; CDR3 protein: CASNTGGSYEQYF
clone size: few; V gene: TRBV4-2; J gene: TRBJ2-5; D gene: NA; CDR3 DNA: TGTGCCAGCAGCCTTAGCGACTTCCAAGAGACCCAGTACTTC; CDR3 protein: CASSLSDFQETQYF
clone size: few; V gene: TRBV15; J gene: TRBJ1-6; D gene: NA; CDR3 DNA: TGTGCCACCAGCAAATTTTCAGGACGGTACTATAATTCACCCCTCCACTTT; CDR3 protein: CATSKFSGRYYNSPLHF
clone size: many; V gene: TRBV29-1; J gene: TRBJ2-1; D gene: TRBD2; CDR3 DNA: TGCAGCGTTGAAACGGCACTAGCGGGGTCCTACAATGAGCAGTTCTTC; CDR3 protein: CSVETALAGSYNEQFF